The rows below give T cell receptor beta chains drawn from one sample of a study of T cell responses to AZD1222 COVID-19 vaccine. Repertoires were generated with immunoSEQ multiplex PCR, while TCRdb's copy carries only in-frame clones and drops some. This table has around 84,000 clones, 70% to 90% appearing once. Sample: peripheral blood, taken on day 0 of AZD1222 vaccination. The receptors originated from an adult in good health. Both conserved end residues are part of each CDR3. The D gene is left open where the match is weak. Clone size is shown for a subset of rows, as once, few, many or a class of expanded clone.

clone size: -; D gene: -; J gene: TRBJ2-3; V gene: TRBV29-1; CDR3 length: 12; CDR3 DNA: TGCAGCGTTGATCCTAACACAGATACGCAGTATTTT; CDR3 protein: CSVDPNTDTQYF
clone size: -; D gene: -; J gene: TRBJ1-1; V gene: TRBV11-2; CDR3 length: 14; CDR3 DNA: TGTGCCAGCAGCTTAGATCGTAGGGAAACTGAAGCTTTCTTT; CDR3 protein: CASSLDRRETEAFF
clone size: once; D gene: -; J gene: TRBJ2-2; V gene: TRBV7-9; CDR3 length: 17; CDR3 DNA: TGTGCCAGCAGCTTATACGCGGGGGCCGCGAACACCGGGGAGCTGTTTTTT; CDR3 protein: CASSLYAGAANTGELFF
clone size: -; D gene: -; J gene: TRBJ1-1; V gene: TRBV10-3; CDR3 length: 11; CDR3 DNA: TGTGCCATCAGTGACGGGGCCCAAGCTTTCTTT; CDR3 protein: CAISDGAQAFF
clone size: -; D gene: TRBD2; J gene: TRBJ2-2; V gene: TRBV6-5; CDR3 length: 11; CDR3 DNA: TGTGCCAGCAAAAGCGGGAGTCCGCTGTTTTTT; CDR3 protein: CASKSGSPLFF
clone size: -; D gene: TRBD2; J gene: TRBJ2-2; V gene: TRBV19; CDR3 length: 15; CDR3 DNA: TGTGCCAGTAGTATAGCGGGAGGTAGTGCCGGGGAGCTGTTTTTT; CDR3 protein: CASSIAGGSAGELFF
clone size: -; D gene: -; J gene: TRBJ2-7; V gene: TRBV6-2/TRBV6-3; CDR3 length: 15; CDR3 DNA: TGTGCCAGCAGTTACTCAAGGGGTGCCTCCTACGAGCAGTACTTC; CDR3 protein: CASSYSRGASYEQYF
clone size: -; D gene: TRBD2; J gene: TRBJ2-5; V gene: TRBV5-4; CDR3 length: 17; CDR3 DNA: TGTGCCAGCAGCTTTAAGGTGGGGGACTACAATTTAGAGACCCAGTACTTC; CDR3 protein: CASSFKVGDYNLETQYF
clone size: -; D gene: -; J gene: TRBJ1-4; V gene: TRBV2; CDR3 length: 15; CDR3 DNA: TGTGCCAGCAGGGTCACAGGATTAACTAATGAAAAACTGTTTTTT; CDR3 protein: CASRVTGLTNEKLFF
clone size: -; D gene: -; J gene: TRBJ2-1; V gene: TRBV24-1; CDR3 length: 12; CDR3 DNA: TGTGCCACCAGTGATCCCGGTCTAAAGCAGTTCTTC; CDR3 protein: CATSDPGLKQFF
clone size: once; D gene: TRBD1; J gene: TRBJ1-2; V gene: TRBV7-9; CDR3 length: 14; CDR3 DNA: TGTGCCAGCAGCTTAGAGGACAGGGGAGATGGCTACACCTTC; CDR3 protein: CASSLEDRGDGYTF
clone size: -; D gene: -; J gene: TRBJ2-3; V gene: TRBV18; CDR3 length: 14; CDR3 DNA: TGTGCCAGCTCACCACGGGAGTCCACAGATACGCAGTATTTT; CDR3 protein: CASSPRESTDTQYF
clone size: -; D gene: TRBD2; J gene: TRBJ2-7; V gene: TRBV7-2; CDR3 length: 15; CDR3 DNA: TGTGCCAGCAGCCTACTAGCGGGAGACTCCTACGAGCAGTACTTC; CDR3 protein: CASSLLAGDSYEQYF
clone size: -; D gene: TRBD1; J gene: TRBJ1-2; V gene: TRBV7-2; CDR3 length: 12; CDR3 DNA: TGTGCCAGCAGGACAGACAGGGGAGGCTACACCTTC; CDR3 protein: CASRTDRGGYTF
clone size: -; D gene: -; J gene: TRBJ2-5; V gene: TRBV13; CDR3 length: 15; CDR3 DNA: TGTGCCAGCAGCCGCTGGGGGGCGGGTCAAGAGACCCAGTACTTC; CDR3 protein: CASSRWGAGQETQYF
clone size: -; D gene: -; J gene: TRBJ2-7; V gene: TRBV4-1; CDR3 length: 15; CDR3 DNA: TGCGCCAGCAGCCCTACGAGGGCGACGATCTACGAGCAGTACTTC; CDR3 protein: CASSPTRATIYEQYF
clone size: -; D gene: TRBD2; J gene: TRBJ2-3; V gene: TRBV5-8; CDR3 length: 20; CDR3 DNA: TGTGCCAGCAGCTCCCCCGGGACTAGCGGGAGTAGGGGTCGCGCAGATACGCAGTATTTT; CDR3 protein: CASSSPGTSGSRGRADTQYF
clone size: -; D gene: -; J gene: TRBJ1-6; V gene: TRBV10-2; CDR3 length: 13; CDR3 DNA: TGCGCCAGCACCGGGGCCGGGATTTCACCCCTCCACTTT; CDR3 protein: CASTGAGISPLHF
clone size: -; D gene: TRBD1; J gene: TRBJ1-6; V gene: TRBV19; CDR3 length: 15; CDR3 DNA: TGTGCCAGTAGTACCGGGGACAGAGTGAATTCACCCCTCCACTTT; CDR3 protein: CASSTGDRVNSPLHF
clone size: -; D gene: TRBD2; J gene: TRBJ2-3; V gene: TRBV27; CDR3 length: 16; CDR3 DNA: TGTGCCAGCAGTTTACCCGGGACTAGCGGGAGAGATACGCAGTATTTT; CDR3 protein: CASSLPGTSGRDTQYF
clone size: -; D gene: -; J gene: TRBJ2-7; V gene: TRBV7-9; CDR3 length: 11; CDR3 DNA: TGTGCCAGCAGCCGGACCTACGAGCAGTACTTC; CDR3 protein: CASSRTYEQYF
clone size: few; D gene: -; J gene: TRBJ1-3; V gene: TRBV12-3/TRBV12-4; CDR3 length: 13; CDR3 DNA: TGTGCCAGCAGGAGGGGGTCTGGAAACACCATATATTTT; CDR3 protein: CASRRGSGNTIYF
clone size: -; D gene: TRBD2; J gene: TRBJ2-5; V gene: TRBV15; CDR3 length: 15; CDR3 DNA: TGTGCCACCAGCGGGGACCTAGCGGTCCAAGAGACCCAGTACTTC; CDR3 protein: CATSGDLAVQETQYF
clone size: -; D gene: -; J gene: TRBJ2-1; V gene: TRBV12-3/TRBV12-4; CDR3 length: 13; CDR3 DNA: TGTGCCAGCAGTTTAGCGGGGGAGGTTGAGCAGTTCTTC; CDR3 protein: CASSLAGEVEQFF
clone size: -; D gene: -; J gene: TRBJ1-3; V gene: TRBV19; CDR3 length: 20; CDR3 DNA: TGTGCCAGTAGTATAGATGTACGATCGGGAAGAGGCTTATCTGGAAACACCATATATTTT; CDR3 protein: CASSIDVRSGRGLSGNTIYF
clone size: few; D gene: -; J gene: TRBJ2-2; V gene: TRBV7-3; CDR3 length: 13; CDR3 DNA: TGTGCCAGCAGCTTATATGGCACCGGGGAGCTGTTTTTT; CDR3 protein: CASSLYGTGELFF
clone size: -; D gene: -; J gene: TRBJ1-1; V gene: TRBV12-3/TRBV12-4; CDR3 length: 13; CDR3 DNA: TGTGCCAGCAGCCCGCGGATTATAACTGAAGCTTTCTTT; CDR3 protein: CASSPRIITEAFF
clone size: -; D gene: -; J gene: TRBJ2-3; V gene: TRBV30; CDR3 length: 13; CDR3 DNA: TGTGCCTGGAGTGCCCTTGGGCAAGATACGCAGTATTTT; CDR3 protein: CAWSALGQDTQYF
clone size: -; D gene: -; J gene: TRBJ1-3; V gene: TRBV11-2; CDR3 length: 14; CDR3 DNA: TGTGCCAGCAGCTTATCAAGATCTGGAAACACCATATATTTT; CDR3 protein: CASSLSRSGNTIYF
clone size: -; D gene: TRBD1; J gene: TRBJ1-4; V gene: TRBV27; CDR3 length: 15; CDR3 DNA: TGTGCCAGCAGCCGTGCCGGGACAGGGGTTGAAAAACTGTTTTTT; CDR3 protein: CASSRAGTGVEKLFF
clone size: few; D gene: TRBD1; J gene: TRBJ2-2; V gene: TRBV4-1; CDR3 length: 14; CDR3 DNA: TGCGCCAGCGGCGGACAGGGGGGCGACGGGGAGCTGTTTTTT; CDR3 protein: CASGGQGGDGELFF
clone size: -; D gene: -; J gene: TRBJ2-7; V gene: TRBV19; CDR3 length: 15; CDR3 DNA: TGTGCCAGTAGGGCCCGCCAGGGGCTCGCCTACGAGCAGTACTTC; CDR3 protein: CASRARQGLAYEQYF